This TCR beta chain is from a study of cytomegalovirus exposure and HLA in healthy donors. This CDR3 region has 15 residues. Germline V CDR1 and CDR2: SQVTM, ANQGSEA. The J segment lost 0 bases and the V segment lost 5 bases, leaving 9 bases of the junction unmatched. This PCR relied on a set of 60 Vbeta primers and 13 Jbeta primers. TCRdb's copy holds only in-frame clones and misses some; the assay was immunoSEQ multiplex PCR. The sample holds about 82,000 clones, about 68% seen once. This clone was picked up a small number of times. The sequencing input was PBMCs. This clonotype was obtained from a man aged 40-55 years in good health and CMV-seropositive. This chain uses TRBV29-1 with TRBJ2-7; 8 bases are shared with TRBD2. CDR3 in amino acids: CSVRTATSGSYEQYF. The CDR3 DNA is TGCAGCGTTAGGACAGCCACTAGCGGCTCCTACGAGCAGTACTTC.